A single sample is the source of the 32 T cell receptor beta chains below, sequenced in a study of CD8+ T cells in alopecia areata. As the sequencing template, cDNA was produced by extracting RNA and reverse transcribing it. Produced via immunoSEQ multiplex PCR; TCRdb's table is partial and in-frame only. In the table there are about 150,000 clones, about 89% of which are singletons. This sample comprised CD8+ T cells sorted from blood, obtained at week 0. The source of these receptors is a human donor with alopecia areata.

The gene calls are TRBV27 and TRBJ2-1, with D perhaps being TRBD1 or TRBD2 (5 bases each). Trimming shortened V by 6 bases and J by 4 bases, and 19 bases separated the two germline ends. Germline-derived CDR1 and CDR2 are MNHEY and SMNVEV (reference sequence). The CDR3 spans 16 residues. The chain's CDR3 is CASSSSRDRGYNEQFF. As DNA, the CDR3 is TGTGCCAGCAGCTCAAGTCGGGATAGGGGTTACAATGAGCAGTTCTTC.

Only one count was recorded for this clone. This chain connects TRBV29-1 to TRBJ2-2; no reliable D call. The germline V and J ends were trimmed by 3 bases and 2 bases, with 7 bases remaining between them. This CDR3 is built from 13 residues. Germline CDR1 reads SQVTM; CDR2 reads ANQGSEA. CDR3 nucleotide sequence: TGCAGCGTTGAGGGCGTCAACACCGGGGAGCTGTTTTTT. Translated: CSVEGVNTGELFF.

V is TRBV6-1 and J is TRBJ2-1; 7 bases are a match to TRBD1. CDR3 size: 14 residues. V shed 7 bases, J shed 5 bases, and the junction held 8 bases outside the gene matches. Germline CDR1 MNHNS, CDR2 SASEGT. The CDR3 coding sequence is TGTGCCAGCAACCGAGGGGGCGCAAACAATGAGCAGTTCTTC. It codes for CASNRGGANNEQFF.

Of note for this clone: Different DNA sequences within this sample yield the same CDR3. The chain has TRBV9 and TRBJ2-7; no definite D call. The CDR3 totals 14 residues. The V gene lost 0 bases and the J gene lost 2 bases, with 9 bases spanning the gap. Germline V lookup: CDR1 SGDLS, CDR2 YYNGEE. CDR3: CASSVGGGTYEQYF. CDR3 sequence (DNA): TGTGCCAGCAGCGTAGGAGGCGGTACCTACGAGCAGTACTTC.

Regarding this clone: At one end, the junction sequence differs from germline, possibly due to a read error. The chain employs TRBV7-9 and TRBJ1-1; TRBD1 might be the D (6 bases). The CDR3 is 13 residues long. Germline CDR1 reads SEHNR; CDR2 reads FQNEAQ (reference sequence). The chain's CDR3 is CASSLPPFLGAWW. Written as DNA, the CDR3 is TGTGCCAGCAGCTTACCGCCGTTTTTGGGGGCCTGGTGG.

J is TRBJ1-1 and V is TRBV5-4; D might be TRBD1 (5 bases). The V end was cut by 0 bases, the J end by 0 bases, with 9 bases between. CDR3 size: 15 residues. The germline V gene has CDR1 SGHNT and CDR2 YYREEE (reference sequence). CDR3 residues: CASSLDPGMNTEAFF. In DNA, the CDR3 is TGTGCCAGCAGCTTGGATCCAGGGATGAACACTGAAGCTTTCTTT.

The rearrangement uses TRBV28 and TRBJ2-1, with D uncertain. This CDR3 is built from 12 residues. Trimming pared 5 bases from V and 0 bases from J, leaving 2 bases between. Germline V CDR1 and CDR2: MDHEN, SYDVKM. CDR3 sequence: CASSTSYNEQFF. The CDR3, as DNA: TGTGCCAGCAGTACCTCCTACAATGAGCAGTTCTTC.

V is TRBV9 and J is TRBJ2-7; 7 bases are a match to TRBD2. CDR1 is SGDLS, CDR2 YYNGEE, per germline. There are 15 residues in the CDR3. V dropped 0 bases and J dropped 1; count of bases not matched to a gene: 4. CDR3 protein: CASSVALGGSYEQYF. In DNA form, the CDR3 reads TGTGCCAGCAGCGTAGCTCTGGGGGGGTCCTACGAGCAGTACTTC.

The chain couples TRBV10-3 to TRBJ2-7; TRBD1 or TRBD2 may be the D gene (6 bases each). The CDR3 is made up of 17 amino acids. V lost 4 bases and J 1 base, leaving 20 bases between the germline ends. Germline CDR1 is ENHRY and CDR2 is SYGVKD. The CDR3: CAISGSNGKGGSYEQYF. CDR3 DNA sequence: TGTGCCATCAGTGGATCCAATGGGAAGGGGGGATCCTACGAGCAGTACTTC.

The chain links TRBV27 to TRBJ1-4; possibly TRBD1 for D (5 bases). CDR1 is MNHEY and CDR2 is SMNVEV in the germline V gene (reference sequence). This CDR3 has 14 amino acids. V was shortened by 5 bases and J by 5 bases, with 12 bases between the two germline ends. CDR3 loop: CASSPQGFNEKLFF. CDR3 coding DNA: TGTGCCAGCAGTCCTCAGGGCTTCAATGAAAAACTGTTTTTT.

In DNA form, the CDR3 reads TGTGCCAGCAGTTTATCGTCGCGGACCTACGAGCAGTACTTC. Protein: CASSLSSRTYEQYF. J is TRBJ2-7 and V is TRBV27; D is ambiguous. V dropped 0 bases and J dropped 2 bases, with 8 bases sitting between them. The CDR3 contains 14 residues. Germline CDR1 is MNHEY and CDR2 is SMNVEV (reference sequence).

The chain joins TRBV2 to TRBJ2-1, with D uncertain. CDR3 length: 13 amino acids. Trimming shortened V by 4 bases and J by 5 bases, and 9 bases separated the two germline ends. Germline V gene sequence: CDR1 SNHLY, CDR2 FYNNEI. The CDR3 DNA reads TGTGCCAGCAGTGGGCCGCCAGACAATGAGCAGTTCTTC. It codes for CASSGPPDNEQFF. Full variable domain (outside the CDR3, taken from reference TRBV2 and TRBJ2-1): EPEVTQTPSHQVTQMGQEVILRCVPISNHLYFYWYRQILGQKVEFLVSFYNNEISEKSEIFDDQFSVERPDGSNFTLKIRSTKLEDSAMYFCASSGPPDNEQFFGPGTRLTVL.

The chain recombines TRBV5-4 with TRBJ2-1; TRBD2 matches at 8 bases. Germline CDR1 reads SGHNT; CDR2 reads YYREEE (reference sequence). Trimming removed 2 bases from V and 6 bases from J; junction bases left unmatched: 1. The CDR3 extends over 13 amino acids. Here the CDR3 reads CASSFGTSNEQFF. The DNA for the CDR3 is TGTGCCAGCAGCTTTGGGACTAGCAATGAGCAGTTCTTC.

This chain uses TRBV29-1 with TRBJ2-7; 12 positions match TRBD1. Germline V gives CDR1 SQVTM, CDR2 ANQGSEA. V lost 7 bases, J lost 5 bases, and 6 bases stayed unmatched. The CDR3 length is 13 residues. The CDR3 coding sequence is TGCAGCGGTGGGACAGGGGGCTCTGACGAGCAGTACTTC. Translated, it gives CSGGTGGSDEQYF.

The rearrangement joins TRBV7-9 to TRBJ1-1; 7 positions agree with TRBD1. The CDR3 has 16 residues. Per the germline V gene, CDR1 is SEHNR and CDR2 is FQNEAQ (reference sequence). J gave up 0 bases and V 5 bases, and 9 bases lay outside the gene matches. CDR3 amino acids: CASSQDRINMNTEAFF. The CDR3 DNA is TGTGCCAGCAGCCAGGACAGGATCAACATGAACACTGAAGCTTTCTTT.

The CDR3 protein is CASTQETGDLFGYTF. CDR3 bases: TGCGCCAGCACCCAGGAGACAGGCGACCTCTTTGGCTACACCTTC. This chain connects TRBV10-2 to TRBJ1-2, with a possible D match to TRBD1 (6 bases). The CDR3 contains 15 residues. CDR1 is WSHSY and CDR2 is SAAADI in the germline V gene. The ends were cut back, 7 bases at V and 7 bases at J, with 22 bases in the middle.

The rearrangement joins TRBV7-9 to TRBJ2-3; 8 bases match TRBD2. V was pared by 5 bases and J by 1 base, with 5 bases of the junction left unmatched. This CDR3 contains 15 residues. Germline loops: CDR1 SEHNR, CDR2 FQNEAQ (reference sequence). In DNA, the CDR3 is TGTGCCAGCAGCCCGTCAGCGGGAGGCACAGATACGCAGTATTTT. It codes for CASSPSAGGTDTQYF.

The V call is TRBV2, the J call TRBJ2-6, with TRBD1 as a possible D gene (6 bases). The V end lost 7 bases, the J end lost 4 bases, and 17 bases lay between the germline ends. Per germline, CDR1 SNHLY and CDR2 FYNNEI. The length of the CDR3 is 16 residues. The CDR3 here is CASTLRGGTGANVLTF. In DNA form, the CDR3 reads TGTGCCAGCACCCTCCGAGGGGGTACCGGGGCCAACGTCCTGACTTTC.

This sequence joins TRBV2 and TRBJ2-3, with D tentatively TRBD1 (6 bases). V was trimmed by 6 bases and J by 0 bases, leaving 13 bases between them. The CDR3 extends over 15 amino acids. Per the germline V gene, CDR1 is SNHLY and CDR2 is FYNNEI. CDR3 protein: CASSKGDTSTDTQYF. The CDR3, as DNA: TGTGCCAGCAGCAAAGGGGACACCAGCACAGATACGCAGTATTTT.

The genes are TRBV4-2 and TRBJ2-5; 8 nucleotides line up with TRBD2. Looked up from germline, CDR1 is LGHNA and CDR2 is YNFKEQ. This CDR3 has 16 residues. V trimming: 0 bases; J trimming: 0 bases; junction bases outside the gene matches: 3. This chain's CDR3 is CASSQDTGGYQETQYF. The CDR3 region has the DNA TGTGCCAGCAGCCAAGATACGGGGGGGTACCAAGAGACCCAGTACTTC.

V usage is TRBV10-3 and J usage is TRBJ1-2; 8 nucleotides agree with TRBD1. CDR1 is ENHRY, CDR2 SYGVKD, per germline. This CDR3 is built from 15 residues. With 0 bases clipped from V and 4 bases from J, the junction kept 4 bases outside the gene matches. For the CDR3, the DNA is TGTGCCATCAGTGAGTCGGGACAGGACCTCTATGGCTACACCTTC. The encoded protein is CAISESGQDLYGYTF.

V gene TRBV6-6 combines with J gene TRBJ1-1; D is ambiguous. V dropped 0 bases and J dropped 1 base, with 6 bases sitting between them. In germline, CDR1 is MNHNY, CDR2 SVGAGI (reference sequence). The CDR3 totals 14 residues. The chain's CDR3 is CASSYSSANTEAFF. DNA for the CDR3: TGTGCCAGCAGTTACTCCTCAGCGAACACTGAAGCTTTCTTT.

The genes are TRBV7-9 and TRBJ2-3; D possibly corresponds to TRBD1 (5 bases). The V end was cut by 5 bases, the J end by 3 bases, with 15 bases between. The CDR3 is 15 residues long. Germline V lookup: CDR1 SEHNR, CDR2 FQNEAQ (reference sequence). CDR3 DNA sequence: TGTGCCAGCAGCCCCGTACTCTCAGGGACAGATACGCAGTATTTT. As protein: CASSPVLSGTDTQYF.

V gene TRBV9 combines with J gene TRBJ2-5; 7 positions match TRBD1. Trimming cost V 6 bases and J 3 bases; bases outside gene matches: 11. The CDR3 consists of 15 residues. Germline V gene data show CDR1 as SGDLS and CDR2 as YYNGEE. CDR3 in DNA: TGTGCCAGCACCAAACGGGACGGGACAGAAGAGACCCAGTACTTC. It codes for CASTKRDGTEETQYF.

The J gene is TRBJ2-1, the V gene TRBV11-2, with D maybe TRBD2 (6 bases). This CDR3 spans 12 amino acids. The V end lost 5 bases, the J end lost 11 bases, and 13 bases lay between the germline ends. CDR1 and CDR2 from the germline V gene are SGHAT and FQNNGV. The DNA for the CDR3 is TGTGCCAGCAGCCCTTCCGGGACTCAGCAGTTCTTC. It yields the protein CASSPSGTQQFF.

The CDR3 loop reads CASSLPRTGRGTDTQYF. CDR3 nucleotide sequence: TGTGCCAGCAGCTTACCCCGGACAGGACGGGGCACAGATACGCAGTATTTT. The V gene is TRBV7-8, the J gene TRBJ2-3, with 7 bases lining up with TRBD1. CDR3 length: 17 residues. Per the germline V gene, CDR1 is SGHVS and CDR2 is FQNEAQ. V shed 2 bases and J 1 base; nucleotides not matched to a gene: 9.

The rearrangement uses TRBV14 and TRBJ2-2; 11 bases fit TRBD2. Looked up from germline, CDR1 is SGHDN and CDR2 is FVKESK. The V and J ends lost 4 bases and 3 bases, in that order; junction bases with no gene match: 7. The CDR3 has 17 amino acids. CDR3 nucleotides: TGTGCCAGCAGCCCCAGTAGCGGGAGGGCCGACACCGGGGAGCTGTTTTTT. Its protein is CASSPSSGRADTGELFF.

V gene TRBV6-5 combines with J gene TRBJ2-3; 10 positions match TRBD1. There are 15 residues in the CDR3. After removal of 2 bases from V and 7 bases from J, the junction contained 6 bases not matched to a gene. Germline V gives CDR1 MNHEY, CDR2 SVGAGI. The CDR3 nucleotides read TGTGCCAGCAGTTACGGGACAGGGGTGTCAAATACGCAGTATTTT. This encodes CASSYGTGVSNTQYF.

The rearrangement links TRBV27 to TRBJ2-7; D perhaps matches TRBD1 (5 bases). This CDR3 is 13 amino acids long. The V end lost 6 bases, the J end lost 0 bases, and 9 bases lay between the germline ends. CDR1 and CDR2 (germline): MNHEY, SMNVEV (reference sequence). The CDR3 DNA is TGTGCCAGCAGCAAAGGGGCCTCCTACGAGCAGTACTTC. Translated, it gives CASSKGASYEQYF.

This chain connects TRBV9 to TRBJ2-1; 7 bases fit TRBD2. CDR3 size: 15 residues. Germline CDR1 SGDLS, CDR2 YYNGEE. V lost 0 bases to trimming and J lost 5 bases; unmatched junction nucleotides: 5. The CDR3 DNA follows: TGTGCCAGCAGCGTAGTGGCGGGAGACAACAATGAGCAGTTCTTC. This translates into CASSVVAGDNNEQFF.

Here the CDR3 DNA reads TGCGCCAGCAGCTACTCCGGGACAGGCTCCTACGAGCAGTACTTC. Amino acids: CASSYSGTGSYEQYF. This rearrangement joins TRBV4-1 to TRBJ2-7, with TRBD1 matching 8 bases. The CDR3 loop spans 15 amino acids. Germline CDR1 MGHRA, CDR2 YSYEKL. Trimming took 5 bases from V and 0 from J; bases not matched to a gene: 6.

The chain joins TRBV7-9 to TRBJ1-1; 7 bases align to TRBD1. This CDR3 has 16 amino acids. Losses at the gene ends were 5 bases for V and 0 bases for J; bases not matched to a gene: 9. Germline CDR1 is SEHNR and CDR2 is FQNEAQ (reference sequence). CDR3 region: CASSQTGMGMNTEAFF. The CDR3 nucleotides read TGTGCCAGCAGCCAGACAGGGATGGGAATGAACACTGAAGCTTTCTTT.